These 17 T cell receptor beta chains originate from one sample sequenced in a study of cytomegalovirus exposure and HLA in healthy donors. PCR amplification relied on 60 Vbeta primers (plus 13 Jbeta primers). The data were produced by immunoSEQ multiplex PCR, yet TCRdb's version contains in-frame clones alone and is incomplete. The sample consists of 90,000 to 100,000 clones, approximately 76% of them appearing once. The sample was PBMCs. These receptors were obtained from a man aged 35 to 55 in good health and CMV-seronegative.

The V and J genes are TRBV7-3 and TRBJ1-2; perhaps TRBD1 as D (5 bases). This CDR3 is built from 16 residues. Trimming took off 5 bases at V and 8 bases at J, with 24 bases between the two ends. CDR1 and CDR2 from the germline V gene are SGHTA and FQGTGA. As DNA, the CDR3 is TGTGCCAGCAGCCGGGGCCCCGGGACTCCCGGGAAAGGCTACACCTTC. Protein product: CASSRGPGTPGKGYTF.

In this sample, this clone turned up a few times. The chain carries TRBV15 and TRBJ2-7; 8 bases are shared with TRBD1. The CDR3 totals 17 residues. V trimming: 0 bases; J trimming: 3 bases; junction bases outside the gene matches: 10. The germline V gene has CDR1 LNHNV and CDR2 YYDKDF (reference sequence). Written as DNA, the CDR3 is TGTGCCACCAGCAGAGATCGGGGGCAGGGGGCTATCTACGAGCAGTACTTC. Protein product: CATSRDRGQGAIYEQYF.

J is TRBJ1-4 and V is TRBV7-9; possible D gene TRBD1, 5 bases. V lost 5 bases and J 8 bases, leaving 15 bases between the germline ends. The germline V gene encodes CDR1 SEHNR and CDR2 FQNEAQ (reference sequence). CDR3 length: 14 residues. The CDR3, as DNA: TGTGCCAGCAGCCACACGGGGGGTGGGGAAAAACTGTTTTTT. Its protein product is CASSHTGGGEKLFF.

This chain joins TRBV5-6 and TRBJ1-1; TRBD1 agrees at 7 bases. Looked up from germline, CDR1 is SGHDT and CDR2 is YYEEEE. The CDR3 has 14 amino acids. V lost 4 bases to trimming and J lost 5 bases; unmatched junction nucleotides: 8. The CDR3 here is CASSRTGADTEAFF. Here the CDR3 DNA reads TGTGCCAGCAGCCGAACAGGGGCAGATACTGAAGCTTTCTTT. Together with reference TRBV5-6 and TRBJ1-1, the CDR3 gives the full variable domain: DAGVTQSPTHLIKTRGQQVTLRCSPKSGHDTVSWYQQALGQGPQFIFQYYEEEERQRGNFPDRFSGHQFPNYSSELNVNALLLGDSALYLCASSRTGADTEAFFGQGTRLTVV.

The rearrangement joins TRBV19 to TRBJ2-7; 7 nucleotides agree with TRBD1. The CDR3 consists of 13 residues. The V segment lost 7 bases and the J segment 7 bases; nucleotides outside the gene matches: 10. Per the germline V gene, CDR1 is LNHDA and CDR2 is SQIVND (reference sequence). CDR3 nucleotide sequence: TGTGCCAGTAATTCTCGACAGGGTGGGGAGCAGTACTTC. Its translation is CASNSRQGGEQYF. The complete variable domain, with remaining parts taken from reference TRBV19 and TRBJ2-7, reads DGGITQSPKYLFRKEGQNVTLSCEQNLNHDAMYWYRQDPGQGLRLIYYSQIVNDFQKGDIAEGYSVSREKKESFPLTVTSAQKNPTAFYLCASNSRQGGEQYFGPGTRLTVT.

This chain links TRBV7-2 with TRBJ2-6; D unclear. V was clipped by 5 bases and J by 1 base, with 21 bases between them. The CDR3 is 19 amino acids. The V gene's germline CDR1 is SGHTA and CDR2 FQGNSA. This CDR3 reads CASSPGFTPRLSGANVLTF. The CDR3 nucleotides are TGTGCCAGCAGCCCCGGCTTCACACCGAGGTTGTCTGGGGCCAACGTCCTGACTTTC. The full variable domain, with the rest looked up from reference TRBV7-2 and TRBJ2-6, is GAGVSQSPSNKVTEKGKDVELRCDPISGHTALYWYRQSLGQGLEFLIYFQGNSAPDKSGLPSDRFSAERTGGSVSTLTIQRTQQEDSAVYLCASSPGFTPRLSGANVLTFGAGSRLTVL.

This chain uses TRBV23-1 with TRBJ2-1, with a weak D call TRBD1 (5 bases). TRBV23-1 is an ORF; its function is uncertain. The CDR3 extends over 16 amino acids. Trimming took off 4 bases at V and 3 bases at J, with 16 bases between the two ends. The CDR3 spells CASSPRKDNDYNEQFF. The CDR3 region has the DNA TGCGCCAGCAGTCCACGGAAGGACAATGACTACAATGAGCAGTTCTTC.

The chain links TRBV6-1 to TRBJ2-6; a possible D gene is TRBD1 (5 bases). CDR1 and CDR2 from the germline V gene are MNHNS and SASEGT. This CDR3 has 18 amino acids. V was clipped by 0 bases and J by 0 bases, with 12 bases between them. CDR3 region: CASSEAGRRISGANVLTF. The CDR3 coding sequence is TGTGCCAGCAGTGAAGCGGGGCGGCGGATCTCTGGGGCCAACGTCCTGACTTTC.

This clone occurred a few times. The V and J genes are TRBV7-2 and TRBJ2-3, with 8 bases aligning to TRBD2. After removal of 1 base from V and 7 bases from J, the junction contained 4 bases not matched to a gene. The CDR3 spans 14 residues. Germline V lookup: CDR1 SGHTA, CDR2 FQGNSA. DNA of the CDR3: TGTGCCAGCAGCTTAGGGCTAGCGGGCTATACGCAGTATTTT. Encoded protein: CASSLGLAGYTQYF.

The gene calls are TRBV6-1 and TRBJ2-2; D is possibly TRBD1 (5 bases). The ends were cut back, 5 bases at V and 4 bases at J, with 14 bases in the middle. The CDR3 runs to 15 residues. Germline V gene lookup returns CDR1 MNHNS and CDR2 SASEGT. This chain's CDR3 is CASSWEGVVTGELFF. CDR3 bases: TGTGCCAGCAGTTGGGAAGGGGTAGTCACCGGGGAGCTGTTTTTT.

The chain uses TRBV5-1 and TRBJ2-3, with D possibly matching TRBD2 (5 bases). Trimming removed 2 bases from V and 3 bases from J, with 16 bases in between. The CDR3 covers 16 residues. In germline, CDR1 is SGHRS, CDR2 YFSETQ. CDR3 nucleotides: TGCGCCAGCAGCTTCGACCCGCACTCGGGGACAGATACGCAGTATTTT. Encoded protein: CASSFDPHSGTDTQYF.

This clone was seen a handful of times. This chain uses TRBV7-2 with TRBJ2-5; 8 nucleotides match TRBD1. The germline gives CDR1 SGHTA, CDR2 FQGNSA. The CDR3 is made up of 14 amino acids. V was pared by 4 bases and J by 6 bases, with 7 bases of the junction left unmatched. CDR3 in amino acids: CASSSTTGGKTQYF. CDR3 DNA sequence: TGTGCCAGCAGCTCAACTACAGGGGGAAAGACCCAGTACTTC.

This clone was seen at least ten times. V usage is TRBV6-6 and J usage is TRBJ1-2; D gene unclear. Trimming pared 8 bases from V and 6 bases from J, leaving 10 bases between. Looked up from germline, CDR1 is MNHNY and CDR2 is SVGAGI (reference sequence). This CDR3 is 11 amino acids long. This CDR3 reads CASRGLNGYTF. CDR3 sequence (DNA): TGTGCCAGCCGAGGTCTGAATGGCTACACCTTC.

The rearrangement links TRBV28 to TRBJ2-1, with 9 positions matching TRBD1. Germline lookup yields CDR1 MDHEN and CDR2 SYDVKM. The CDR3 length is 16 residues. With V trimmed by 2 bases and J by 6 bases, 8 bases remained unmatched. The CDR3 DNA reads as TGTGCCAGCAGTTTACCGGGGACAGGGTCATCCAATGAGCAGTTCTTC. Its protein product is CASSLPGTGSSNEQFF.

This clone was found once. This chain connects TRBV11-3 to TRBJ2-5, with a tentative D call TRBD1 (5 bases). Trimming removed 5 bases from V and 2 bases from J, with 15 bases in between. The CDR3 spans 15 residues. Germline V gives CDR1 SGHNT, CDR2 YENEEA. The CDR3 sequence is CASSPPRGRQETQYF. As DNA, the CDR3 is TGTGCCAGCAGCCCACCTAGGGGAAGGCAAGAGACCCAGTACTTC. The full variable domain, rest sourced from reference TRBV11-3 and TRBJ2-5, is EAGVVQSPRYKIIEKKQPVAFWCNPISGHNTLYWYLQNLGQGPELLIRYENEEAVDDSQLPKDRFSAERLKGVDSTLKIQPAELGDSAVYLCASSPPRGRQETQYFGPGTRLLVL.

This clone appeared a few times. The chain recombines TRBV5-1 with TRBJ2-2; D is undetermined. Germline V gene data show CDR1 as SGHRS and CDR2 as YFSETQ. Between the trimmed V and J ends, which lost 3 bases and 4 bases, there was a span of 7 bases. The CDR3 totals 13 residues. This CDR3 reads CASSSPGTGELFF. DNA of the CDR3: TGCGCCAGCAGCTCGCCGGGCACCGGGGAGCTGTTTTTT.

The chain uses TRBV10-1 and TRBJ2-5; TRBD2 aligns across 8 bases. This CDR3 has 13 residues. V was pared by 4 bases and J by 4 bases, with 2 bases of the junction left unmatched. The germline V gene encodes CDR1 WNHNN and CDR2 SYGVQD (reference sequence). Here the CDR3 DNA reads TGCGCCAGCAGTGGACGGGGGGGAGAGACCCAGTACTTC. Its translation is CASSGRGGETQYF.